This T cell receptor beta chain emerged from a study of blood T cell repertoires in COVID-19. Overall study context: Nucleic acid was either cDNA or gDNA, and it came from T cells, B-cell-depleted T cells, or PBMCs.

Original methodology: Amplification of reference gene primers provided the estimated nucleated cell counts. Sequencing used immunoSEQ multiplex PCR; TCRdb keeps in-frame clones, though not all of them. D and trimming were read from the DNA, whereas the V and J calls and clone size are those reported in that table. The sample has some 390,000 clones, around 87% seen once. The CDR3 runs to 15 residues. V shed 2 bases and J 5 bases; nucleotides not matched to a gene: 5. Germline V gives CDR1 SGHAT, CDR2 FQNNGV. Enrolment of Seattle patients took place during active infection, and they were followed longitudinally.

The chain links TRBV11-2 to TRBJ2-7; 11 nucleotides agree with TRBD2. This TCR came from a woman in her sixties or seventies with COVID-19, enrolled during active disease. The material sequenced was peripheral blood. This CDR3 is CASSLPSGGLDEQYF. CDR3 bases: TGTGCCAGCAGCTTACCTAGCGGGGGGCTGGACGAGCAGTACTTC.